This T cell receptor beta chain stems from a study of blood T cell repertoires in COVID-19. Study-wide background: The United States, Italy and Spain provided the acute and convalescent COVID-19 samples. Nucleic acid was either cDNA or gDNA, and it came from T cells, B-cell-depleted T cells, or PBMCs.

Per the original data handling: Amplifying reference gene primers gave estimates of nucleated cell counts. Clones were read by immunoSEQ multiplex PCR, and TCRdb kept only the in-frame ones, dropping some. That table furnishes V, J and clone size, whereas the DNA furnished D and trimming. The data show about 64,000 clones, roughly 76% seen once. This clone was detected only a few times. The germline CDR1 and CDR2 sequences are LNHNV and YYDKDF (reference sequence). There are 15 residues in the CDR3. Trimming removed 0 bases from V and 9 bases from J, with 12 bases in between. This clonotype was sampled from a human donor in a cohort sampled during active COVID-19. The rearrangement uses TRBV15 and TRBJ1-6, with D perhaps TRBD1 (6 bases). The material sequenced was peripheral blood. The CDR3, as DNA: TGTGCCACCAGCAGAGATAAGGGGGGGGGTTCACCCCTCCACTTT. Its translation: CATSRDKGGGSPLHF.